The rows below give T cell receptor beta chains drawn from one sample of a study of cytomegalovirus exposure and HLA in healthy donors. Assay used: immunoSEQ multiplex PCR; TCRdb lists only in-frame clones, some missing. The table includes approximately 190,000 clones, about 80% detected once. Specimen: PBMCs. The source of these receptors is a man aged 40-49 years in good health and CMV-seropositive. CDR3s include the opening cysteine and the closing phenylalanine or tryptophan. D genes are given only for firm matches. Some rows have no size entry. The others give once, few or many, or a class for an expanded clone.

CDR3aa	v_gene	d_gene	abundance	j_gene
CASSATGGGNIQYF	TRBV6-5	TRBD1	NA	TRBJ2-4
CASSLGDRDTETQYF	TRBV7-9	NA	NA	TRBJ2-5
CASSLQGLAEYNEQFF	TRBV5-1	TRBD2	NA	TRBJ2-1
CASSAEGASSNQPQHF	TRBV6-1	TRBD1	NA	TRBJ1-5
CASSPPDRRGNQPQHF	TRBV7-9	TRBD1	NA	TRBJ1-5
CASRLSGSPPGQYF	TRBV6-6	TRBD2	few	TRBJ2-4
CASSRGLAASTDTQYF	TRBV5-4	TRBD2	NA	TRBJ2-3
CASMKAGGGYEQFF	TRBV5-1	TRBD2	NA	TRBJ2-1
CASSQGTSGRSEQYF	TRBV5-8	TRBD2	NA	TRBJ2-7
CASSPREDGEQFF	TRBV18	TRBD2	NA	TRBJ2-1
CASSQDWALAGGMQTQYF	TRBV4-3	TRBD2	NA	TRBJ2-5
CASSLDRHRTSGRRFETQYF	TRBV10-1	TRBD2	once	TRBJ2-5
CASSAGGPGEQYF	TRBV6-5	TRBD2	NA	TRBJ2-7
CASSLPLGRGPDNEQFF	TRBV7-8	TRBD2	NA	TRBJ2-1
CASGQGVWNEQFF	TRBV6-1	TRBD1	NA	TRBJ2-1
CASSPGGANEKLFF	TRBV18	NA	NA	TRBJ1-4
CASSEAAGRNTEAFF	TRBV6-1	NA	once	TRBJ1-1
CAISWTDVGQPQHF	TRBV10-3	NA	NA	TRBJ1-5
CATSPANEYGYTF	TRBV15	NA	NA	TRBJ1-2
CASSDLQVEGELFF	TRBV6-5	NA	NA	TRBJ2-2
CASSHPPDRRSFF	TRBV4-2	NA	NA	TRBJ1-1
CASSDPLTSRFETQYF	TRBV6-1	NA	few	TRBJ2-5
CASSENGTPYEQYF	TRBV2	NA	few	TRBJ2-7
CASSQGLAGVNEQFF	TRBV14	TRBD2	NA	TRBJ2-1
CASSVDWTANTEAFF	TRBV6-1	NA	once	TRBJ1-1
CASSVGGQGAGEQYF	TRBV9	TRBD1	NA	TRBJ2-7